This passage covers 9 T cell receptor beta chains from one sample sequenced in a study of early T cells in non-severe SARS-CoV-2 infection. Using its own MiXCR run on the 5' RACE reads, TCRdb lists one record per CDR3 protein. The table includes some 60,000 distinct CDR3 sequences, about 9.9% detected once. The sequenced material came from whole blood. These receptor sequences come from an adult who was a healthcare worker with PCR-confirmed SARS-CoV-2 infection or an uninfected control (not recorded which).

The chain employs TRBV29-1 and TRBJ2-7, with 7 nucleotides matching TRBD2. Per the germline V gene, CDR1 is SQVTM and CDR2 is ANQGSEA. After removal of 7 bases from V and 4 bases from J, the junction contained 7 bases not matched to a gene. CDR3 length equals 12 residues. CDR3 amino acids: CSAQREGYEQYV. For the CDR3, the DNA is TGCAGCGCTCAAAGGGAGGGTTACGAGCAGTACGTC.

The chain carries TRBV6-1 and TRBJ1-5, with 10 bases aligning to TRBD1. Trimming removed 6 bases from V and 6 bases from J; junction bases left unmatched: 5. Germline loops: CDR1 MNHNS, CDR2 SASEGT. The length of the CDR3 is 14 residues. Written as DNA, the CDR3 is TGTGCCAGCAGAAGAGACAGGGGGCCTCAGCCCCAGCATTTT. It yields the protein CASRRDRGPQPQHF.

The chain combines TRBV5-6 with TRBJ2-2, with a tentative D call TRBD2 (6 bases). In germline, CDR1 is SGHDT, CDR2 YYEEEE. CDR3 length: 19 residues. V lost 0 bases to trimming and J lost 1 base, with 19 bases between them. The CDR3 nucleotides read TGTGCCAGCAGCTTGGCCTTTCTAGCGACCAATTTGAACACCGGGGAGCTGTTTTTT. This encodes CASSLAFLATNLNTGELFF.

This clonotype was observed a few times. The chain has TRBV7-3 and TRBJ2-1; possibly TRBD1 for D (5 bases). Germline values: CDR1 SGHTA, CDR2 FQGTGA. V shed 4 bases and J shed 0 bases, with 10 bases lying between them. The length of the CDR3 is 15 residues. For the CDR3, the DNA is TGTGCCAGCAGCTCTACAGGAAGCTCCTACAATGAGCAGTTCTTC. Protein: CASSSTGSSYNEQFF. Using reference TRBV7-3 and TRBJ2-1 for the parts outside the CDR3, the full variable domain is GAGVSQTPSNKVTEKGKYVELRCDPISGHTALYWYRQSLGQGPEFLIYFQGTGAADDSGLPNDRFFAVRPEGSVSTLKIQRTERGDSAVYLCASSSTGSSYNEQFFGPGTRLTVL.

This clonotype was seen a handful of times. The CDR3 DNA follows: TGTGCCAGCAGCGTAGATTGGACAGGAGGATTAAATTCACCCCTCCACTTT. It translates to CASSVDWTGGLNSPLHF. This chain links TRBV9 with TRBJ1-6; 7 bases are a match to TRBD1. CDR3 length: 17 residues. The V and J ends lost 0 bases and 7 bases, in that order; junction bases with no gene match: 10. CDR1 SGDLS and CDR2 YYNGEE come from the germline V gene.

There are a few counts of this clonotype. This chain joins TRBV5-8 and TRBJ1-2; D possibly corresponds to TRBD1 (6 bases). The germline V gene encodes CDR1 SGHTS and CDR2 YDEGEE. V was clipped by 4 bases and J by 4 bases, with 17 bases between them. The CDR3 has 15 amino acids. The CDR3 nucleotides read TGTGCCAGCAGCCTGCGGGGGGGGCAGATCTATGGCTACACCTTC. This gives the protein CASSLRGGQIYGYTF.

This sequence joins TRBV24-1 and TRBJ2-3; no clear D. The V end was cut by 4 bases, the J end by 3 bases, with 10 bases between. CDR1 is KGHDR, CDR2 SFDVKD, per germline. The CDR3 covers 14 residues. CDR3 DNA: TGTGCCACCAGTGAACGCCTCGGGACAGATACGCAGTATTTT. The encoded protein is CATSERLGTDTQYF.

This clonotype was seen at least ten times. The gene calls are TRBV3-1 and TRBJ2-5; the D is unclear. Germline assignment: CDR1 LGHDT and CDR2 YNNKEL (reference sequence). This CDR3 has 11 amino acids. Trimming took 1 base from V and 4 from J, leaving 1 base between them. DNA for the CDR3: TGTGCCAGCAGCCAAGGAGAGACCCAGTACTTC. Translated: CASSQGETQYF.

This clonotype was observed a handful of times. The chain employs TRBV19 and TRBJ2-3; D may match TRBD1 or TRBD2 (5 bases each). V lost 3 bases and J lost 1, with 17 bases in between. The CDR3 totals 17 residues. CDR1 and CDR2 from the germline V gene are LNHDA and SQIVND (reference sequence). The CDR3 is CASSMVVGQEGTDTQYF. The CDR3 region has the DNA TGTGCCAGTAGTATGGTCGTGGGGCAGGAGGGCACAGATACGCAGTATTTT.